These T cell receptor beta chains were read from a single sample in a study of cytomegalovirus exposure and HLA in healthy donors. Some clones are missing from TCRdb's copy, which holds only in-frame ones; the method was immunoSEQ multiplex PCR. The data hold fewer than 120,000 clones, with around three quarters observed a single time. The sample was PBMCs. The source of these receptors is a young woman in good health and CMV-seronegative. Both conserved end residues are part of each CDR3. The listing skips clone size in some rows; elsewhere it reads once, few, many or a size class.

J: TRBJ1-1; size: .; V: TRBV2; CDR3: CASRPREGSIGRAFF
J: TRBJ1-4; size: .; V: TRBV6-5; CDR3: CASSYSFLAPEKKLFF
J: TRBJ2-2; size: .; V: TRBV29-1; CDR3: CSVEDPRTGELFF
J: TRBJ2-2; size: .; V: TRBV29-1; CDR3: CSARENTGELFF
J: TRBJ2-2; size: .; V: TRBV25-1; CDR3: CASSVADPTGELFF
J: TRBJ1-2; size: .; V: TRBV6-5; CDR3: CASSYGQGNNYGYTF
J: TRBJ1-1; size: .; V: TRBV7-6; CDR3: CASSGSPGTENTEAFF
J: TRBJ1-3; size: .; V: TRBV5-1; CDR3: CASGGQGDGNTIYF
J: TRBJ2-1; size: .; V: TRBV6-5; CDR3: CASQDYYNEQFF
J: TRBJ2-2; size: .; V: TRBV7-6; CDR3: CASRIGGNTGELFF
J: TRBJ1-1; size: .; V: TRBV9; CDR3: CASSPQGSEAFF
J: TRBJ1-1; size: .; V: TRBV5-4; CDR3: CASSTWMGGGGTEAFF
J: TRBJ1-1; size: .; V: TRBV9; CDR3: CASSGAEQGLTEAFF
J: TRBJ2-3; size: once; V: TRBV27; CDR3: CASSSRGPPADTQYF
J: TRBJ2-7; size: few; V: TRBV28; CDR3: CASSYDSSYEQYF
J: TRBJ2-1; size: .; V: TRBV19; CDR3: CASSMLRGNEQFF